One and the same sample provided the 18 T cell receptor beta chains below, sequenced in a study of radiotherapy plus CTLA-4 blockade in lung cancer. Using immunoSEQ multiplex PCR, the repertoire was profiled, and TCRdb retains in-frame clones only, with some absent. The sample contains some 50,000 clones, about four fifths of which appear only once. Specimen: peripheral blood, collected from a patient treated with radiotherapy plus ipilimumab. Every receptor here comes from a human donor with non-small cell lung cancer whose response to radiotherapy plus ipilimumab could not be evaluated.

The gene calls are TRBV6-6 and TRBJ1-1; D is perhaps TRBD1 (5 bases). Trimming took 6 bases from V and 1 from J, leaving 12 bases between them. CDR3 size: 14 residues. The V gene's germline CDR1 is MNHNY and CDR2 SVGAGI (reference sequence). CDR3 loop: CASSSPGQNTEAFF. The CDR3 DNA sequence: TGTGCCAGCAGCTCCCCCGGACAGAACACTGAAGCTTTCTTT.

Written as DNA, the CDR3 is TGTGCCAGCAGTGAAATTCCTAGCGGATACGAGCAGTACTTC. Protein: CASSEIPSGYEQYF. V is TRBV6-1 and J is TRBJ2-7; 7 bases map to TRBD2. The length of the CDR3 is 14 residues. CDR1 is MNHNS and CDR2 is SASEGT in the germline V gene. Losses at the gene ends were 2 bases for V and 4 bases for J; bases not matched to a gene: 5.

This clone was seen a handful of times. The chain employs TRBV10-3 and TRBJ1-5, with a possible D match to TRBD1 (6 bases). Germline loops: CDR1 ENHRY, CDR2 SYGVKD. V lost 0 bases and J 2 bases, leaving 11 bases between the germline ends. The CDR3 has 16 residues. The CDR3 is CAISESVPGGNQPQHF. The CDR3 nucleotides read TGTGCCATCAGTGAGTCAGTGCCAGGGGGCAATCAGCCCCAGCATTTT.

The chain uses TRBV29-1 and TRBJ1-2; 7 bases agree with TRBD1. Trimming took 6 bases from V and 7 from J; bases not matched to a gene: 8. Germline loops: CDR1 SQVTM, CDR2 ANQGSEA. The CDR3 length is 12 residues. The CDR3 protein is CSVTGDPGGYTF. CDR3 in DNA: TGCAGCGTCACAGGGGACCCCGGTGGCTACACCTTC.

The V and J genes are TRBV7-2 and TRBJ1-5; no firm D call. CDR1 and CDR2 from the germline V gene are SGHTA and FQGNSA. The CDR3 is 17 residues long. The V end was cut by 0 bases, the J end by 3 bases, with 15 bases between. CDR3 region: CASSLAAGFPFNQPQHF. CDR3 sequence (DNA): TGTGCCAGCAGCTTAGCAGCGGGATTCCCCTTCAATCAGCCCCAGCATTTT.

This clone was detected only once. This chain links TRBV4-3 with TRBJ2-3; possibly TRBD2 for D (6 bases). The ends were cut back, 1 base at V and 1 base at J, with 15 bases in the middle. This CDR3 is 17 amino acids long. Germline loops: CDR1 LGHNA, CDR2 YSLEER. The CDR3 region is CASSQVFFGTGTDTQYF. Here the CDR3 DNA reads TGCGCCAGCAGCCAAGTCTTCTTCGGGACTGGCACAGATACGCAGTATTTT.

The V and J genes are TRBV19 and TRBJ1-2; 7 bases align to TRBD1. V shed 6 bases and J 2 bases; nucleotides not matched to a gene: 6. Germline V gene lookup returns CDR1 LNHDA and CDR2 SQIVND (reference sequence). There are 14 residues in the CDR3. The CDR3 coding sequence is TGTGCCAGTAGGTCACAGGGGCTGAACTATGGCTACACCTTC. This encodes CASRSQGLNYGYTF.

This clone was seen just once. The chain couples TRBV28 to TRBJ2-7, with D hard to call. Deletions cut 2 bases from V and 6 bases from J, with 8 bases between. Germline V gives CDR1 MDHEN, CDR2 SYDVKM. This CDR3 is 12 amino acids long. Here the CDR3 DNA reads TGTGCCAGCAGTTTAGTTGGGCGCGAGCAGTACTTC. The encoded protein is CASSLVGREQYF.

This clone was found a few times. The chain carries TRBV5-1 and TRBJ1-2; D is unresolved. The CDR3 length is 13 residues. Between the trimmed V and J ends, which lost 4 bases and 8 bases, there was a span of 15 bases. CDR1 SGHRS and CDR2 YFSETQ come from the germline V gene. CDR3 coding DNA: TGCGCCAGCAGCACCGACTTGAACGGGGGCTACACCTTC. Translated, it gives CASSTDLNGGYTF.

The chain combines TRBV6-6 with TRBJ2-3; a possible D gene is TRBD2 (5 bases). V was clipped by 6 bases and J by 2 bases, with 15 bases between them. Germline CDR1 is MNHNY and CDR2 is SVGAGI (reference sequence). The CDR3 covers 15 residues. CDR3 amino acids: CASSTTRTYTDTQYF. The CDR3 DNA follows: TGTGCCAGCAGCACAACTAGGACTTACACAGATACGCAGTATTTT.

V and J are TRBV28 and TRBJ2-7, with 7 positions matching TRBD1. This CDR3 is 15 amino acids long. J gave up 0 bases and V 1 base, and 3 bases lay outside the gene matches. Germline CDR1 is MDHEN and CDR2 is SYDVKM. CDR3 DNA sequence: TGTGCCAGCAGTTTATTGGCAGGGGGCTCCTACGAGCAGTACTTC. Translation gives CASSLLAGGSYEQYF.

V gene TRBV30 combines with J gene TRBJ1-1; D possibly corresponds to TRBD1 (5 bases). Per the germline V gene, CDR1 is GTSNPN and CDR2 is SVGIG (reference sequence). CDR3 length: 14 amino acids. V gave up 1 base and J gave up 4 bases, with 13 bases separating them. CDR3 bases: TGTGCCTGGAGTGACAGGCAGAGAAGCACTGAAGCTTTCTTT. It specifies CAWSDRQRSTEAFF.

This clone showed up just once. The CDR3 region has the DNA TGTGCCATCAGTGCGAAGACAGGGGGTGAGGAGCAGTACTTC. Translated: CAISAKTGGEEQYF. The chain is built from TRBV10-3 and TRBJ2-7; 9 nucleotides agree with TRBD1. There are 14 residues in the CDR3. Germline V gene data show CDR1 as ENHRY and CDR2 as SYGVKD. With V trimmed by 4 bases and J by 7 bases, 8 bases remained unmatched.

This clone was seen once. The chain links TRBV5-1 to TRBJ2-5, with TRBD1 matching 9 bases. The CDR3 contains 14 residues. After removal of 2 bases from V and 5 bases from J, the junction contained 4 bases not matched to a gene. Germline V gene lookup returns CDR1 SGHRS and CDR2 YFSETQ. In nucleotides, the CDR3 is TGCGCCAGCAGCTTACAGGGGGCAGGGGAGACCCAGTACTTC. The encoded protein is CASSLQGAGETQYF.

A single count supports this clone. V is TRBV5-4 and J is TRBJ2-7; 7 nucleotides line up with TRBD2. The CDR3 loop spans 17 amino acids. The ends lost 0 bases at V and 0 bases at J; junction bases unmatched: 9. Germline assignment: CDR1 SGHNT and CDR2 YYREEE (reference sequence). CDR3 nucleotide sequence: TGTGCCAGCAGCTTGGGGGGAGCTAGCGGCAACTCCTACGAGCAGTACTTC. Residues: CASSLGGASGNSYEQYF.

This clone was observed a single time. This chain joins TRBV2 and TRBJ2-7, with 7 bases fitting TRBD2. This CDR3 has 14 amino acids. CDR1 SNHLY and CDR2 FYNNEI come from the germline V gene. J lost 7 bases, V lost 7 bases, and 13 bases had no gene match. The CDR3 nucleotides are TGTGCCAGCACCCCTGGACTAGTTTCGAGGGAGCAGTACTTC. Translation: CASTPGLVSREQYF.

The chain couples TRBV9 to TRBJ2-2; possible D gene TRBD2, 5 bases. The CDR3 covers 14 residues. The germline gives CDR1 SGDLS, CDR2 YYNGEE. The germline V and J ends were trimmed by 0 bases and 3 bases, with 6 bases remaining between them. CDR3 protein: CASSVGRDTGELFF. The CDR3 DNA sequence: TGTGCCAGCAGCGTAGGGCGGGACACCGGGGAGCTGTTTTTT.

The V gene is TRBV28, the J gene TRBJ2-2, with 8 bases identical to TRBD1. The germline V gene has CDR1 MDHEN and CDR2 SYDVKM. The CDR3 totals 14 residues. J lost 7 bases, V lost 7 bases, and 8 bases had no gene match. Here the CDR3 reads CASKRTGLGGELFF. In nucleotides, the CDR3 is TGTGCCAGCAAAAGGACAGGGTTGGGCGGGGAGCTGTTTTTT.